The rows below give T cell receptor beta chains drawn from one sample of a study of cytomegalovirus exposure and HLA in healthy donors. Sequencing was performed with immunoSEQ multiplex PCR; in TCRdb, only in-frame clones are kept and a portion is missing. This table has about 120,000 clones, roughly 95% appearing once. Sequenced sample: PBMCs. The receptors were sampled from a man aged 18 to 35 in good health and CMV-seronegative. CDR3s include the opening cysteine and the closing phenylalanine or tryptophan. Each record gives: D gene, clone size, V gene, J gene, CDR3 protein, CDR3 DNA. The D gene is left open where the match is weak. Size is omitted from some rows. Given values are once, few, many or a class for expanded clones.

>.|.|TRBV7-9|TRBJ1-2
CASSSPLTIDGYTF
TGTGCCAGCAGCTCTCCGTTGACTATAGATGGCTACACCTTC
>TRBD1|.|TRBV6-4|TRBJ2-3
CASSDRGTGTDTQYF
TGTGCCAGCAGTGACCGAGGGACAGGAACAGATACGCAGTATTTT
>TRBD1|.|TRBV5-1|TRBJ2-3
CASSFGQGGDTQYF
TGCGCCAGCAGCTTCGGACAGGGGGGTGATACGCAGTATTTT
>.|.|TRBV4-3|TRBJ1-5
CASSQDSGSNQPQHF
TGCGCCAGCAGCCAAGATTCCGGGAGCAATCAGCCCCAGCATTTT
>TRBD1|.|TRBV19|TRBJ1-1
CASSGTVTNTEAFF
TGTGCCAGTAGTGGGACAGTTACGAACACTGAAGCTTTCTTT
>TRBD1|.|TRBV30|TRBJ2-7
CAWRVDRVISYEQYF
TGTGCCTGGAGAGTTGACAGGGTAATCTCCTACGAGCAGTACTTC
>.|.|TRBV6-5|TRBJ2-7
CASSYGAGGDYEQYF
TGTGCCAGCAGTTACGGCGCTGGCGGAGACTACGAGCAGTACTTC
>TRBD1|.|TRBV7-9|TRBJ2-3
CASSSIGTVVREDTQYF
TGTGCCAGCAGTTCCATCGGGACAGTCGTTCGGGAAGATACGCAGTATTTT
>.|once|TRBV15|TRBJ2-7
CATSSLRDSWREQYF
TGTGCCACCAGCAGTCTACGGGATTCGTGGCGCGAGCAGTACTTC
>.|.|TRBV11-2|TRBJ1-1
CASTGTANTEAFF
TGTGCCAGCACCGGGACTGCGAACACTGAAGCTTTCTTT
>.|.|TRBV19|TRBJ1-5
CASSIQDNQPQHF
TGTGCCAGTAGTATCCAGGACAATCAGCCCCAGCATTTT
>TRBD1|.|TRBV7-3|TRBJ1-4
CASSPGTGGTNEKLFF
TGTGCCAGCAGCCCAGGGACAGGGGGAACTAATGAAAAACTGTTTTTT
>.|.|TRBV5-4|TRBJ1-2
CASSLPFGRGHYGYTF
TGTGCCAGCAGCTTGCCCTTTGGACGGGGTCACTACGGCTACACCTTC
>TRBD1|.|TRBV6-5|TRBJ2-6
CASKIQGAGANVLTF
TGTGCCAGCAAAATACAGGGGGCCGGGGCCAACGTCCTGACTTTC
>TRBD1|.|TRBV6-4|TRBJ1-5
CASSAGTDPSQPQHF
TGTGCCAGCAGTGCCGGGACAGACCCTAGTCAGCCCCAGCATTTT
>TRBD1|once|TRBV5-1|TRBJ2-7
CASSLEQGYYEQYF
TGCGCCAGCAGCTTGGAACAGGGGTACTACGAGCAGTACTTC
>.|.|TRBV5-6|TRBJ2-7
CASSFSGVLSEQYF
TGTGCCAGCAGCTTCTCAGGGGTTTTGAGCGAGCAGTACTTC
>.|once|TRBV27|TRBJ1-2
CASRPRQGPTYGYTF
TGTGCCAGCAGACCGCGGCAGGGTCCCACTTATGGCTACACCTTC
>.|.|TRBV7-2|TRBJ2-1
CASRGFSYNEQFF
TGTGCCAGCCGGGGATTCTCCTACAATGAGCAGTTCTTC
>.|.|TRBV29-1|TRBJ1-3
CSAITVNSGNTIYF
TGCAGCGCAATTACAGTAAACTCTGGAAACACCATATATTTT
>.|.|TRBV7-9|TRBJ2-1
CASSFGSRDSLYNEQFF
TGTGCCAGCAGCTTCGGGTCCCGGGACTCACTTTACAATGAGCAGTTCTTC
>.|.|TRBV28|TRBJ2-7
CASQEKGMGSYEQYF
TGTGCCAGCCAGGAAAAGGGGATGGGGTCCTACGAGCAGTACTTC
>.|.|TRBV28|TRBJ2-2
CASSLRQNTGELFF
TGTGCCAGCAGTTTAAGACAGAACACCGGGGAGCTGTTTTTT
>.|.|TRBV28|TRBJ1-1
CASSSIRANTEAFF
TGTGCCAGCAGTTCCATCAGGGCGAACACTGAAGCTTTCTTT
>TRBD2|.|TRBV4-3|TRBJ2-7
CASSLAGVREEQYF
TGCGCCAGCAGCCTAGCGGGAGTGCGCGAGGAGCAGTACTTC
>TRBD2|.|TRBV18|TRBJ2-7
CASSPDGREGLYEQYF
TGTGCCAGCTCACCAGACGGGCGGGAGGGCCTGTACGAGCAGTACTTC
>TRBD2|.|TRBV5-4|TRBJ2-7
CASSAGASGGRTYEQYF
TGTGCCAGCAGCGCGGGGGCTAGCGGGGGGAGGACCTACGAGCAGTACTTC
>.|.|TRBV28|TRBJ2-7
CASSPWTVTPYEQYF
TGTGCCAGCAGTCCCTGGACAGTCACACCCTACGAGCAGTACTTC
>.|once|TRBV9|TRBJ1-1
CASSGATFGGTEAFF
TGTGCCAGCAGCGGGGCCACATTTGGGGGGACTGAAGCTTTCTTT
>.|.|TRBV7-9|TRBJ1-4
CASSLITAGFEKLFF
TGTGCCAGCAGCTTAATCACCGCAGGGTTTGAAAAACTGTTTTTT
>TRBD1|few|TRBV27|TRBJ1-1
CATRTGGYMNTEAFF
TGTGCCACCCGGACAGGGGGGTACATGAACACTGAAGCTTTCTTT
>.|.|TRBV27|TRBJ2-7
CASSLWSSSVYEQYF
TGTGCCAGCAGTTTATGGTCCTCCTCGGTCTACGAGCAGTACTTC
>.|.|TRBV30|TRBJ2-2
CAWSRSSNTGELFF
TGTGCCTGGAGTAGGAGTTCGAACACCGGGGAGCTGTTTTTT
>.|.|TRBV4-3|TRBJ2-1
CASSQGVQRRVNEQFF
TGCGCCAGCAGCCAAGGGGTACAGCGGAGGGTCAATGAGCAGTTCTTC
>.|.|TRBV7-9|TRBJ2-7
CASSLDTAGYEQYF
TGTGCCAGCAGCTTAGATACTGCGGGCTACGAGCAGTACTTC
>.|.|TRBV6-5|TRBJ2-1
CASRLPGEWNEQFF
TGTGCCAGCAGACTACCGGGGGAGTGGAATGAGCAGTTCTTC
>.|.|TRBV11-2|TRBJ2-2
CASSLSYTGELFF
TGTGCCAGCAGCTTATCTTACACCGGGGAGCTGTTTTTT
>.|.|TRBV21-1|TRBJ1-4
CASSAKIRGANEKLFF
TGTGCCAGCAGCGCAAAGATTAGAGGAGCTAATGAAAAACTGTTTTTT
>.|once|TRBV30|TRBJ2-3
CAWSHTGWGRPDTQYF
TGTGCCTGGAGCCATACGGGGTGGGGGAGGCCAGATACGCAGTATTTT
>TRBD1|.|TRBV27|TRBJ1-5
CASSSGQEYSNQPQHF
TGTGCCAGCAGTTCCGGACAGGAGTATAGCAATCAGCCCCAGCATTTT